This TCR beta chain was sequenced in a study of blood T cell repertoires in COVID-19. Whole-study context: Researchers got acute and convalescent COVID-19 samples from the United States, Italy and Spain. T cells, B-cell-depleted T cells, or PBMCs provided the cDNA or gDNA that served as material.

The CDR3 totals 13 residues. From germline, CDR1 is SGHTA and CDR2 FQGNSA. Between the trimmed V and J ends, which lost 7 bases and 5 bases, there was a span of 14 bases. Per the study methods: Reference gene primer amplification gave estimated nucleated cell counts. The method was immunoSEQ multiplex PCR; TCRdb's version includes in-frame clones alone and lacks a portion of them. V and J calls and clone size follow that table, whereas D and trimming were derived from the DNA. The table shows around 300,000 clones, with around 90% occurring only once. The source of this sequence is a woman aged 40 to 50 who had recovered from COVID-19. The sample taken for sequencing was PBMCs or T cells enriched from blood (not recorded which). The chain is built from TRBV7-2 and TRBJ2-5; weak D call: TRBD1 (5 bases). The CDR3 protein is CASNRLSGETQYF. The CDR3 nucleotides are TGTGCCAGCAACAGGTTATCCGGGGAGACCCAGTACTTC.